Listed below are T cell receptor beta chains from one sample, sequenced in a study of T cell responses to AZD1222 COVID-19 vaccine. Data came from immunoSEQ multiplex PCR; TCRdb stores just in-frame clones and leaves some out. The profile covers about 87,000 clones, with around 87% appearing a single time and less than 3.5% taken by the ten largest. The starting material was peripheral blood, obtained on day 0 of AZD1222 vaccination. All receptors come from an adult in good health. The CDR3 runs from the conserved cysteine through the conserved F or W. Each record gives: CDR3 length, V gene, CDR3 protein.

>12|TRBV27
CASSSRGDEAFF
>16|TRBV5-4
CASSLGGGSSYNEQFF
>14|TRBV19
CASSYRALNTEAFF
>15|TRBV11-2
CASSLDGSIRTEAFF
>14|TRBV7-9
CASSFRAGTDEQFF
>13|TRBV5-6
CASSSIGNQPQHF
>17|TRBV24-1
CATSDYGGAGRRETQYF
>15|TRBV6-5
CASRGLDENTGELFF
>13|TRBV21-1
CASSWRLLNGQFF
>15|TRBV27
CASSPPGQGRYGYTF
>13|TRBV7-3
CASSLQPNTEAFF
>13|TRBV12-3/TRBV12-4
CASKPGGGQPQHF
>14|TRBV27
CASSLSSSNQPQHF
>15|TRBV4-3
CASSQDIYSVYEQYF
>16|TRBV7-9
CASSLWTGLEGNTIYF
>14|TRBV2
CASSVTRQPYGYTF
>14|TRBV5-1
CASGAEDFTDTQYF
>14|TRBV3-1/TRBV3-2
CASSQVVDNSPLHF
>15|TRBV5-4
CASSERDSLYNEQFF
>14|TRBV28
CASRGQGAWETQYF
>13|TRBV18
CASSKEGGGEQYF
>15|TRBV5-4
CASSLGPDSDYGYTF
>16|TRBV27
CASSLVPQGSTYEQYF
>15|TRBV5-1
CASSLVTGGTDTQYF
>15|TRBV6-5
CASSSTGGSNQPQHF
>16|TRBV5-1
CASSTTSGSTKNIQYF
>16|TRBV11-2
CASSPLRGGSAYEQYF
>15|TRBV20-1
CSASDRPTTNEKLFF
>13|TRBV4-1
CASSRGISEKLFF
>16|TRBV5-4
CASSLGGLVPQETQYF
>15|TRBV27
CASSFLQNFGNIQYF
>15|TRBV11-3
CASSLVLQGREKLFF
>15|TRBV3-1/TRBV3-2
CASSLGFYSNQPQHF
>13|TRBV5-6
CASREGVGEKLFF
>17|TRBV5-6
CASSPAGTGVFISGYTF
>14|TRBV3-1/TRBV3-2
CASSQGSGSSPLHF
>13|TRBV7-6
CASSLGTGVGYTF
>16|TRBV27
CASSSPAGMSTDTQYF
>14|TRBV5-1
CASSRWTSSYEQYF
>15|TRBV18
CASSPPSRDSEKLFF
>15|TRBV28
CASSPSGTGDNEQFF
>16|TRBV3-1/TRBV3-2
CASSLRRTGYNSPLHF
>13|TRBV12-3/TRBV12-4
CASSPGQGYGYTF
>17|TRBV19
CATRRAGGALNTGELFF
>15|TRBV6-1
CASSEVKFKAYEQYF
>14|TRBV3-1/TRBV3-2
CASSQDPTSGSSFF
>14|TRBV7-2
CASSLATQTYEQYF
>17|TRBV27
CASSFSRGASSYNEQFF
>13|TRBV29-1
CSVDKQGATEAFF
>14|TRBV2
CASSGTQWTDTQYF
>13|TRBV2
CASSGDSINEQYF
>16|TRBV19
CATWGRGHNSGNTIYF
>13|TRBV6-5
CATYYRENNEQFF
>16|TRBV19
CASSIVAGEYIGEQFF
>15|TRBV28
CASRETGTGTAVAFF
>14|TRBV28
CASNILGPDQPQHF
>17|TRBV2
CASSERLTGAFTDTQYF
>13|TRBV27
CASSHTGRTEAFF
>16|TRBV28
CASSLRWDSYNSPLHF
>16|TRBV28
CASSLGLRVRDQPQHF